Detailed here is one TCR beta chain. The record originates from a study of radiotherapy plus CTLA-4 blockade in lung cancer. Germline V CDR1 and CDR2: LNHDA, SQIVND (reference sequence). The length of the CDR3 is 15 residues. The junction had 2 bases not matched to a gene; V was cut back by 6 bases and J by 0 bases. Profiling relied on immunoSEQ multiplex PCR, and the TCRdb table lists in-frame clones only, not all of them. The sample holds about 50,000 clones, almost 85% seen once. The sample here was peripheral blood, taken from a patient treated with radiotherapy plus ipilimumab. The chain joins TRBV19 to TRBJ1-5; 10 nucleotides line up with TRBD1. The TCR was taken from a human donor with non-small cell lung cancer whose response to radiotherapy plus ipilimumab could not be evaluated. As DNA, the CDR3 is TGTGCCAGTAGGGACAGGGGGTATAGCAATCAGCCCCAGCATTTT. Protein product: CASRDRGYSNQPQHF.